Each of the 24 T cell receptor beta chains below was sequenced from the same sample in a study of T cells in Graves' hyperthyroidism and ophthalmopathy. Researchers amplified the TCR beta CDR3 regions from RNA transcripts. Researchers ran a first-round RT-PCR on the TCR CDR3 using the HTBI primer set. TCRdb recomputed calls from the multiplex PCR reads with MiXCR, one row per CDR3 protein. The sample includes around 690,000 distinct CDR3 sequences, around 21% seen only once; the top ten take 34%. The sequenced sample consisted of blood. These receptors all stem from a man aged 25 to 40 with Graves' ophthalmopathy.

This rearrangement joins TRBV9 to TRBJ2-6; maybe TRBD1 (6 bases). Germline CDR1 reads SGDLS; CDR2 reads YYNGEE. This CDR3 has 16 amino acids. Trimming cost V 4 bases and J 0 bases, with 11 bases left between them. The CDR3 sequence: CASSSDRSSGANVLTF. As DNA, the CDR3 is TGTGCCAGCAGCTCCGACAGGAGCTCTGGGGCCAACGTCCTGACTTTC.

The V and J genes are TRBV19 and TRBJ1-4; D perhaps matches TRBD1 (5 bases). The V gene's germline CDR1 is LNHDA and CDR2 SQIVND (reference sequence). The CDR3 sequence is 15 residues long. Between the trimmed V and J ends, which lost 4 bases and 7 bases, there was a span of 16 bases. This CDR3 is CASSNPGAGGEKLFF. Written as DNA, the CDR3 is TGTGCCAGTAGTAACCCCGGGGCCGGGGGTGAAAAACTGTTTTTT.

This clonotype was seen at least ten times. The chain uses TRBV5-1 and TRBJ1-2; 10 bases are shared with TRBD1. V trimming: 0 bases; J trimming: 6 bases; junction bases outside the gene matches: 8. CDR1 is SGHRS and CDR2 is YFSETQ in the germline V gene. There are 16 residues in the CDR3. The CDR3 is CASSLAPTGTGDGYTF. The CDR3 region has the DNA TGCGCCAGCAGCTTGGCCCCGACCGGGACAGGGGATGGCTACACCTTC.

This clonotype was seen at least ten times. The genes are TRBV7-9 and TRBJ2-3, with a weak D call TRBD1 (5 bases). V gave up 1 base and J gave up 1 base, with 9 bases separating them. Germline V lookup: CDR1 SEHNR, CDR2 FQNEAQ (reference sequence). There are 15 residues in the CDR3. The CDR3 nucleotides are TGTGCCAGCAGCTTAGTTACAGGCGGCACAGATACGCAGTATTTT. Its protein product is CASSLVTGGTDTQYF.

This clonotype has at least ten counts. This rearrangement joins TRBV11-2 to TRBJ2-3; 7 bases align to TRBD2. Germline values: CDR1 SGHAT, CDR2 FQNNGV. The CDR3 runs to 15 residues. The V and J ends lost 5 bases and 2 bases, in that order; junction bases with no gene match: 7. CDR3 bases: TGTGCCAGCAGCCAACGAGCGGGGTACACAGATACGCAGTATTTT. Translating gives CASSQRAGYTDTQYF. The variable domain in full, with the rest retrieved from reference TRBV11-2 and TRBJ2-3, is EAGVAQSPRYKIIEKRQSVAFWCNPISGHATLYWYQQILGQGPKLLIQFQNNGVVDDSQLPKDRFSAERLKGVDSTLKIQPAKLEDSAVYLCASSQRAGYTDTQYFGPGTRLTVL.

This clonotype has at least ten counts. V gene TRBV27 combines with J gene TRBJ2-7, with D hard to call. Germline V gene sequence: CDR1 MNHEY, CDR2 SMNVEV (reference sequence). This CDR3 contains 16 residues. Between the trimmed V and J ends, which lost 6 bases and 0 bases, there was a span of 18 bases. CDR3 sequence reads: CASSQNPASSSYEQYF. The CDR3 coding sequence is TGTGCCAGCAGCCAAAACCCAGCGAGTAGCTCCTACGAGCAGTACTTC.

This clonotype was observed a handful of times. V is TRBV2 and J is TRBJ1-2; 9 bases are a match to TRBD1. V shed 5 bases, J shed 8 bases, and the junction held 6 bases outside the gene matches. The CDR3 loop spans 13 amino acids. CDR1 and CDR2 from the germline V gene are SNHLY and FYNNEI. CDR3 residues: CASSSTGTGGYTF. CDR3 nucleotide sequence: TGTGCCAGCAGTTCCACCGGGACAGGGGGCTACACCTTC.

This clonotype has just a few counts. This sequence joins TRBV4-2 and TRBJ2-3; no firm D call. The germline V and J ends were trimmed by 3 bases and 1 base, with 11 bases remaining between them. The V gene's germline CDR1 is LGHNA and CDR2 YNFKEQ. The CDR3 is 15 amino acids. CDR3 loop: CASSHSGEGTDTQYF. CDR3 DNA: TGTGCCAGCAGCCATTCTGGTGAAGGCACAGATACGCAGTATTTT.

This clonotype was observed a handful of times. In DNA form, the CDR3 reads TGTGCCAGCACCCTTCCGAGGGCACAGGGAGGGACCGGGGAGCTGTTTTTT. This gives the protein CASTLPRAQGGTGELFF. J is TRBJ2-2 and V is TRBV28, with D tentatively TRBD2 (7 bases). Germline-derived CDR1 and CDR2 are MDHEN and SYDVKM. The CDR3 is made up of 17 amino acids. Between the trimmed V and J ends, which lost 7 bases and 5 bases, there was a span of 23 bases.

This chain uses TRBV5-6 with TRBJ2-3; D is uncertain. Germline V gives CDR1 SGHDT, CDR2 YYEEEE. The CDR3 length is 13 residues. Trimming took 0 bases from V and 3 from J, leaving 5 bases between them. The CDR3 sequence: CASSLAWTDTQYF. DNA of the CDR3: TGTGCCAGCAGCTTGGCCTGGACAGATACGCAGTATTTT.

A few counts support this clonotype. V and J are TRBV12-3 or TRBV12-4 and TRBJ1-6, with unresolved D. V lost 4 bases, J lost 5 bases, and 12 bases lay in between. The CDR3 is 15 amino acids. The CDR3 coding sequence is TGTGCCAGCAGTTCCGAACCCGCAAATAATTCACCCCTCCACTTT. This codes for CASSSEPANNSPLHF.

This clonotype occurred a few times. The chain joins TRBV12-3 or TRBV12-4 to TRBJ2-7, with 10 bases that match TRBD1. Trimming cost V 3 bases and J 5 bases; bases outside gene matches: 13. CDR3 size: 17 residues. The CDR3 coding sequence is TGTGCCAGCAGTTTGGGAGGAGACAGGGGGCGAGGCAACGAGCAGTACTTC. It translates to CASSLGGDRGRGNEQYF.

In its sample, this clonotype was seen a few times. The rearrangement links TRBV6-1 to TRBJ2-1; TRBD2 matches at 11 bases. Germline lookup yields CDR1 MNHNS and CDR2 SASEGT. V dropped 6 bases and J dropped 4; count of bases not matched to a gene: 8. This CDR3 contains 16 residues. CDR3 sequence reads: CASRGGTSGYYNEQFF. Written as DNA, the CDR3 is TGTGCCAGCAGGGGAGGGACTAGCGGATATTACAATGAGCAGTTCTTC.

This clonotype was seen many times. J is TRBJ2-1 and V is TRBV3-1; D gene ambiguous. Germline V CDR1 and CDR2: LGHDT, YNNKEL (reference sequence). This CDR3 spans 17 amino acids. The germline V and J ends were trimmed by 0 bases and 8 bases, with 20 bases remaining between them. CDR3 sequence: CASSQDILPTILHEQFF. The CDR3 DNA follows: TGTGCCAGCAGCCAAGATATCTTGCCTACAATATTGCATGAGCAGTTCTTC.

The table lists this clonotype with many counts. V usage is TRBV11-2 and J usage is TRBJ2-3; maybe TRBD2 (6 bases). Germline CDR1 and CDR2: SGHAT and FQNNGV. The CDR3 sequence is 13 residues long. V gave up 5 bases and J gave up 5 bases, with 11 bases separating them. CDR3 coding DNA: TGTGCCAGCAGCGTCATGGAGGGAGATACGCAGTATTTT. It is translated as CASSVMEGDTQYF.

The sample holds a few counts of this clonotype. The V gene is TRBV27, the J gene TRBJ2-2, with 9 bases lining up with TRBD1. V shed 6 bases and J 3 bases; nucleotides not matched to a gene: 5. This CDR3 has 15 amino acids. Per germline, CDR1 MNHEY and CDR2 SMNVEV (reference sequence). The chain's CDR3 is CASRGQGTYTGELFF. In nucleotides, the CDR3 is TGTGCCAGCAGAGGACAGGGGACTTACACCGGGGAGCTGTTTTTT.

In its sample, this clonotype was seen many times. The chain combines TRBV30 with TRBJ1-5, with D unclear. The CDR3 totals 13 residues. The V end was cut by 5 bases, the J end by 6 bases, with 14 bases between. Germline lookup yields CDR1 GTSNPN and CDR2 SVGIG (reference sequence). CDR3 DNA sequence: TGTGCCTGGTCTTCAGGTTTAGGTCAGCCCCAGCATTTT. Protein product: CAWSSGLGQPQHF.

In this sample, this clonotype turned up a few times. CDR3 bases: TGTGCCAGCAGTACCACCATCGACAGGGGGTTTGCTGAAGCTTTCTTT. This codes for CASSTTIDRGFAEAFF. This sequence joins TRBV27 and TRBJ1-1, with 9 bases lining up with TRBD1. The V gene's germline CDR1 is MNHEY and CDR2 SMNVEV (reference sequence). Germline trimming cut 5 bases from V and 6 bases from J; bases unmatched to any gene: 13. The CDR3 loop spans 16 amino acids.

The chain uses TRBV27 and TRBJ1-2; 10 bases are shared with TRBD1. V dropped 5 bases and J dropped 6; count of bases not matched to a gene: 9. The CDR3 length is 15 residues. Germline CDR1 is MNHEY and CDR2 is SMNVEV (reference sequence). The DNA for the CDR3 is TGTGCCAGCAGTGGAACCGGGACAGGGGAGGATGGCTACACCTTC. This gives the protein CASSGTGTGEDGYTF.

The chain combines TRBV4-1 with TRBJ1-2; D is ambiguous. Looked up from germline, CDR1 is MGHRA and CDR2 is YSYEKL. Trimming took off 1 base at V and 3 bases at J, with 12 bases between the two ends. CDR3 length: 15 amino acids. As DNA, the CDR3 is TGCGCCAGCAGCCAAGGTGGAGTCACGGACTATGGCTACACCTTC. It is translated as CASSQGGVTDYGYTF.

This clonotype was detected ten times or more. The chain is built from TRBV20-1 and TRBJ1-4; a possible D gene is TRBD1 (5 bases). Trimming shortened V by 5 bases and J by 5 bases, and 15 bases separated the two germline ends. Germline CDR1 is DFQATT and CDR2 is SNEGSKA (reference sequence). This CDR3 comprises 14 residues. The CDR3 protein is CSAPRGEGNEKLFF. In DNA form, the CDR3 reads TGCAGTGCTCCCCGGGGCGAGGGGAATGAAAAACTGTTTTTT.

The J gene is TRBJ2-1, the V gene TRBV7-2; the match to TRBD1 covers 11 bases. Trimming took 1 base from V and 13 from J; bases not matched to a gene: 12. Germline loops: CDR1 SGHTA, CDR2 FQGNSA. The CDR3 contains 16 residues. The CDR3 DNA reads TGTGCCAGCAGCTTAGAGGGGACAGGGGGTGGAGACTTACAGTTCTTC. Its translation is CASSLEGTGGGDLQFF.

This clonotype was picked up many times. The CDR3 loop is CASSFLQTGELFF. As DNA, the CDR3 is TGTGCCAGCAGTTTTCTCCAAACCGGGGAGCTGTTTTTT. V usage is TRBV12-3 or TRBV12-4 and J usage is TRBJ2-2, with D unclear. V was trimmed by 3 bases and J by 5 bases, leaving 7 bases between them. The CDR3 covers 13 residues.

The chain joins TRBV5-1 to TRBJ2-3, with 11 bases lining up with TRBD2. V shed 3 bases and J 5 bases; nucleotides not matched to a gene: 5. The CDR3 totals 15 residues. CDR1 and CDR2 (germline): SGHRS, YFSETQ. CDR3 residues: CASSSQLAGVDTQYF. DNA for the CDR3: TGCGCCAGCAGCTCCCAACTAGCGGGAGTAGATACGCAGTATTTT.